This is a list of T cell receptor beta chains from one sample in a study of low-dose radiotherapy and immunotherapy resistance in tumors. In TCRdb, the reads were re-called with MiXCR into one record per CDR3 protein. The sample contains about 50,000 distinct CDR3 sequences, approximately 10% of which appear only once. The sample was PBMCs, taken before treatment. All receptors derive from a female donor with ovarian cancer. The CDR3 runs from the conserved cysteine through the conserved F or W. D genes are given only for firm matches. Clone size appears in some rows only: once, few, many, or a class for an expanded clone.

CDR3 protein: CSARDYWGTSTDTQYF; CDR3 DNA: TGCAGTGCTAGAGATTATTGGGGAACTAGCACAGATACGCAGTATTTT; V gene: TRBV20-1; J gene: TRBJ2-3; D gene: -; clone size: many
CDR3 protein: CATTRQNTGELFF; CDR3 DNA: TGTGCCACTACGCGGCAGAACACCGGGGAGCTGTTTTTT; V gene: TRBV2; J gene: TRBJ2-2; D gene: -; clone size: many
CDR3 protein: CSSRAGAMNTEAFF; CDR3 DNA: TGCAGCTCCAGGGCGGGAGCCATGAACACTGAAGCTTTCTTT; V gene: TRBV29-1; J gene: TRBJ1-1; D gene: -; clone size: many
CDR3 protein: CASQGDGGYTF; CDR3 DNA: TGTGCCAGCCAGGGGGATGGTGGCTACACCTTC; V gene: TRBV2; J gene: TRBJ1-2; D gene: TRBD1; clone size: few
CDR3 protein: CASSPPGSEAFF; CDR3 DNA: TGCGCCAGCAGCCCCCCCGGCAGTGAAGCTTTCTTT; V gene: TRBV5-1; J gene: TRBJ1-1; D gene: -; clone size: many
CDR3 protein: CAFSNRGRFGNTIYF; CDR3 DNA: TGTGCCTTTTCGAACAGGGGAAGGTTTGGAAACACCATATATTTT; V gene: TRBV30; J gene: TRBJ1-3; D gene: TRBD1; clone size: many
CDR3 protein: CASRTASGGHLTDTQYF; CDR3 DNA: TGTGCCAGCAGGACGGCTAGCGGGGGCCATCTCACAGATACGCAGTATTTT; V gene: TRBV6-2/TRBV6-3; J gene: TRBJ2-3; D gene: TRBD2; clone size: many
CDR3 protein: CASSAGARLPTQYF; CDR3 DNA: TGCGCCAGCAGCGCTGGGGCGCGTCTACCGACGCAGTACTTC; V gene: TRBV5-1; J gene: TRBJ2-7; D gene: -; clone size: medium-sized
CDR3 protein: CSAIPFSGGDQNIQYF; CDR3 DNA: TGCAGTGCCATACCCTTTAGCGGGGGGGACCAAAACATTCAGTACTTC; V gene: TRBV20-1; J gene: TRBJ2-4; D gene: TRBD2; clone size: few
CDR3 protein: CASSLASGIQETQYF; CDR3 DNA: TGCGCCAGCAGCTTGGCTAGCGGCATCCAAGAGACCCAGTACTTC; V gene: TRBV5-1; J gene: TRBJ2-5; D gene: TRBD2; clone size: many
CDR3 protein: CASSPPLPNTGELFF; CDR3 DNA: TGTGCCAGCTCACCACCGCTCCCCAACACCGGGGAGCTGTTTTTT; V gene: TRBV18; J gene: TRBJ2-2; D gene: -; clone size: -
CDR3 protein: CSARELSPPYF; CDR3 DNA: TGCAGTGCTAGAGAACTCAGCCCTCCTTACTTC; V gene: TRBV20-1; J gene: TRBJ2-4; D gene: -; clone size: many
CDR3 protein: CATSRGGVGEKLFF; CDR3 DNA: TGTGCCACCAGCAGAGGGGGGGTAGGCGAAAAACTGTTTTTT; V gene: TRBV15; J gene: TRBJ1-4; D gene: -; clone size: many
CDR3 protein: CAWTGGAYGYTF; CDR3 DNA: TGTGCCTGGACAGGGGGCGCCTATGGCTACACCTTC; V gene: TRBV30; J gene: TRBJ1-2; D gene: TRBD1; clone size: many
CDR3 protein: CASSVEPGLLPPRPRNDEQFF; CDR3 DNA: TGTGCCAGCTCAGTAGAGCCGGGACTACTCCCACCTAGGCCGCGAAACGATGAGCAGTTCTTC; V gene: TRBV18; J gene: TRBJ2-1; D gene: TRBD2; clone size: many
CDR3 protein: CASSLGQKNTEAFF; CDR3 DNA: TGCGCCAGCAGCTTGGGGCAGAAGAACACTGAAGCTTTCTTT; V gene: TRBV5-1; J gene: TRBJ1-1; D gene: -; clone size: many
CDR3 protein: CASSLLGSSYNEQFF; CDR3 DNA: TGTGCCAGCAGCTTATTGGGCAGTTCCTACAATGAGCAGTTCTTC; V gene: TRBV7-2; J gene: TRBJ2-1; D gene: -; clone size: many
CDR3 protein: CASSRGASGSSYEQYF; CDR3 DNA: TGTGCCAGCAGCCGAGGGGCCTCAGGGAGCTCCTACGAGCAGTACTTC; V gene: TRBV5-5; J gene: TRBJ2-7; D gene: -; clone size: many
CDR3 protein: CASQGQGGEKLFF; CDR3 DNA: TGTGCCAGCCAGGGACAGGGAGGGGAAAAACTGTTTTTT; V gene: TRBV6-1; J gene: TRBJ1-4; D gene: TRBD1; clone size: -
CDR3 protein: CASSQDLFRPQGRPETQYF; CDR3 DNA: TGTGCCAGCAGCCAAGATCTTTTTAGACCACAGGGGCGGCCCGAGACCCAGTACTTC; V gene: TRBV3-1; J gene: TRBJ2-5; D gene: TRBD1; clone size: many
CDR3 protein: CASTRSVHTEAFF; CDR3 DNA: TGTGCCAGCACACGGAGTGTGCACACTGAAGCTTTCTTT; V gene: TRBV9; J gene: TRBJ1-1; D gene: -; clone size: -
CDR3 protein: CASSEQGPGNSPLHF; CDR3 DNA: TGTGCCAGCAGTGAACAGGGACCGGGGAATTCACCCCTCCACTTT; V gene: TRBV2; J gene: TRBJ1-6; D gene: -; clone size: many
CDR3 protein: CASRPGTGYTEAFF; CDR3 DNA: TGTGCCAGCAGGCCAGGGACAGGGTATACTGAAGCTTTCTTT; V gene: TRBV27; J gene: TRBJ1-1; D gene: TRBD1; clone size: many
CDR3 protein: CSASGSVLYTF; CDR3 DNA: TGCAGTGCCTCGGGCTCGGTTCTCTACACCTTC; V gene: TRBV20-1; J gene: TRBJ1-2; D gene: -; clone size: many
CDR3 protein: CASSIDRGSIEWGEQFF; CDR3 DNA: TGTGCCAGTAGTATAGACCGAGGGTCTATAGAGTGGGGTGAGCAGTTCTTC; V gene: TRBV19; J gene: TRBJ2-1; D gene: -; clone size: -
CDR3 protein: CAWSVESMNTEAFF; CDR3 DNA: TGTGCCTGGAGTGTGGAAAGCATGAACACTGAAGCTTTCTTT; V gene: TRBV30; J gene: TRBJ1-1; D gene: -; clone size: many
CDR3 protein: CATSRAPKGSLNEQFF; CDR3 DNA: TGTGCCACCAGCAGAGCCCCTAAGGGCAGCCTCAATGAGCAGTTCTTC; V gene: TRBV15; J gene: TRBJ2-1; D gene: -; clone size: many
CDR3 protein: CASKGERPSYEQYF; CDR3 DNA: TGTGCCAGCAAAGGTGAGCGGCCCTCCTACGAGCAGTACTTC; V gene: TRBV28; J gene: TRBJ2-7; D gene: -; clone size: many
CDR3 protein: CAWSPGPLNEQFF; CDR3 DNA: TGTGCCTGGAGCCCCGGGCCGCTAAATGAGCAGTTCTTC; V gene: TRBV30; J gene: TRBJ2-1; D gene: -; clone size: many
CDR3 protein: CASSIGRGNTQYF; CDR3 DNA: TGTGCCAGTAGTATAGGGAGGGGGAATACGCAGTATTTT; V gene: TRBV19; J gene: TRBJ2-3; D gene: -; clone size: many
CDR3 protein: CASSLGEWGRSGYTF; CDR3 DNA: TGTGCCAGCAGTTTGGGGGAGTGGGGAAGGAGCGGCTACACCTTC; V gene: TRBV12-3/TRBV12-4; J gene: TRBJ1-2; D gene: -; clone size: -
CDR3 protein: CASKVGGAGNEQFF; CDR3 DNA: TGTGCCAGCAAGGTCGGGGGAGCGGGCAATGAGCAGTTCTTC; V gene: TRBV28; J gene: TRBJ2-1; D gene: -; clone size: -
CDR3 protein: CASSFQPGGNIQYF; CDR3 DNA: TGCGCCAGCAGCTTCCAACCGGGGGGAAACATTCAGTACTTC; V gene: TRBV5-1; J gene: TRBJ2-4; D gene: TRBD2; clone size: many
CDR3 protein: CASSLYWTGGYEQYF; CDR3 DNA: TGCGCCAGCAGCTTGTATTGGACAGGCGGGTACGAGCAGTACTTC; V gene: TRBV5-1; J gene: TRBJ2-7; D gene: TRBD1; clone size: many
CDR3 protein: CASTYRGPSNTGELFF; CDR3 DNA: TGTGCCAGCACTTATCGGGGGCCCTCGAACACCGGGGAGCTGTTTTTT; V gene: TRBV21-1; J gene: TRBJ2-2; D gene: -; clone size: many
CDR3 protein: CSVPQGEGANVLTF; CDR3 DNA: TGCAGCGTGCCACAGGGGGAGGGGGCCAACGTCCTGACTTTC; V gene: TRBV29-1; J gene: TRBJ2-6; D gene: TRBD1; clone size: many
CDR3 protein: CASSAIGSYNEQFF; CDR3 DNA: TGTGCCAGCAGTGCTATAGGATCCTACAATGAGCAGTTCTTC; V gene: TRBV2; J gene: TRBJ2-1; D gene: -; clone size: many
CDR3 protein: CSAHPGGWADTQYF; CDR3 DNA: TGCAGTGCCCACCCCGGGGGTTGGGCAGATACGCAGTATTTT; V gene: TRBV20-1; J gene: TRBJ2-3; D gene: -; clone size: many
CDR3 protein: CASSLAETQYF; CDR3 DNA: TGTGCCAGCAGTTTAGCGGAGACCCAGTACTTC; V gene: TRBV12-3/TRBV12-4; J gene: TRBJ2-5; D gene: -; clone size: many